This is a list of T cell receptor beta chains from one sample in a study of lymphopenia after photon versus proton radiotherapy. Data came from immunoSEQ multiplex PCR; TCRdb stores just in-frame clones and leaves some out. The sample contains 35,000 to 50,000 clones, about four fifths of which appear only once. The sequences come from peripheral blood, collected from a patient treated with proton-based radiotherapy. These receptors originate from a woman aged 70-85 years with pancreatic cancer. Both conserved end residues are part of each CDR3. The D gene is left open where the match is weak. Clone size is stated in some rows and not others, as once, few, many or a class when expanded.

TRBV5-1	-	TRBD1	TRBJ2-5	TGCGCCGGCAGCTTGGGAGGCGGCAGGGGGCAAGGGCAAGAGACCCAGTACTTC	CAGSLGGGRGQGQETQYF
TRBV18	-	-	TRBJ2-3	TGTGCCAGCTCATCGCTACCCGACCGGAATACGCAGTATTTT	CASSSLPDRNTQYF
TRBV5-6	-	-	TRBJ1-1	TGTGCCAGCAGCCGACAGGTGAACACTGAAGCTTTCTTT	CASSRQVNTEAFF
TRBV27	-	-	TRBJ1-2	TGTGCCAGCAAACCCGGAGCTAACTATGGCTACACCTTC	CASKPGANYGYTF
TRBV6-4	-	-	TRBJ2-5	TGTGCCAGCAGTGACTCTACGGGGATGGAGACCCAGTACTTC	CASSDSTGMETQYF
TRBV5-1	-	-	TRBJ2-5	TGCGCCAGCAGCCGGACACGCCAAGAGACCCAGTACTTC	CASSRTRQETQYF
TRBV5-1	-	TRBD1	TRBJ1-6	TGCGCCAGCAGCGGAACGGGACAGGGGAATTCACCCCTCCACTTT	CASSGTGQGNSPLHF
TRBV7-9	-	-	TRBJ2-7	TGTGCCAGCAGCTTAGTCGTTAGCGGCTTCTACGAGCAGTACTTC	CASSLVVSGFYEQYF
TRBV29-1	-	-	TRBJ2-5	TGCAGCGTTGAGGATCGATCCGGGACGCCACACTTC	CSVEDRSGTPHF
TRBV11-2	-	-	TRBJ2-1	TGTGCCAGCAGCTTAGGGACTACCAGCAATGAGCAGTTCTTC	CASSLGTTSNEQFF
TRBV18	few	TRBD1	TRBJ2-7	TGTGCCAGCTCACCAAACGGAAAAACAGGGGGAGGCGAGCAGTACTTC	CASSPNGKTGGGEQYF
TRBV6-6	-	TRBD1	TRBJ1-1	TGTGCCAGCAGTTACGCACAGGGGAGTACTGAAGCTTTCTTT	CASSYAQGSTEAFF
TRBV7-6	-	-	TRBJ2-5	TGTGCCAGCAGCTTAGAACAGGGTACCCAGTACTTC	CASSLEQGTQYF
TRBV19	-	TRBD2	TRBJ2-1	TGTGCCAGTAGTAGGGGGGGTAGCTCCTACAATGAGCAGTTCTTC	CASSRGGSSYNEQFF
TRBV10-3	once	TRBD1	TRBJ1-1	TGTGCCATCAGTGAGTCGGGACAGGGGACTGAAGCTTTCTTT	CAISESGQGTEAFF
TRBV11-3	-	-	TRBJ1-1	TGTGCCAGCAGCTTAGAACGATATGGATTAGAAGAAGCTTTCTTT	CASSLERYGLEEAFF
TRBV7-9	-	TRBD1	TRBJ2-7	TGTGCCAGCAGCCCTTACCTCGGACAGGGTGGGAATTGGAACTACGAGCAGTACTTC	CASSPYLGQGGNWNYEQYF
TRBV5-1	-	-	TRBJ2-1	TGCGCCAGCAGCTTGGCTCTAGGTGGGGCAAGCTCCTACAATGAGCAGTTCTTC	CASSLALGGASSYNEQFF
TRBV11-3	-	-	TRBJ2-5	TGTGCCAGCAGCTTACAGGGAATGGAGACCCAGTACTTC	CASSLQGMETQYF
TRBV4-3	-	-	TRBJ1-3	TGCGCCAGCAGCCAAGGGAGCTCTGGAAACACCATATATTTT	CASSQGSSGNTIYF
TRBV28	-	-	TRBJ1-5	TGTGCCAGCAGTTTATACGGGGGGGACAAAACCCAGCATTTT	CASSLYGGDKTQHF
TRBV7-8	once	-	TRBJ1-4	TGTGCCAGCAGCTTAGTACGAACAGCAACTAATGAAAAACTGTTTTTT	CASSLVRTATNEKLFF
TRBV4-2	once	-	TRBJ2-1	TGTGCCAGCAGCCAAGGTAGGAATGAGCAGTTCTTC	CASSQGRNEQFF
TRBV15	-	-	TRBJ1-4	TGTGCCACCAGCAGAGATCCAGCGTATAATGAAAAACTGTTTTTT	CATSRDPAYNEKLFF
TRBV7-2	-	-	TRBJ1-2	TGTGCCAGCAGCCAAAAGTGGCGTGGTGTGTTCGGGAACTATGGCTACACCTTC	CASSQKWRGVFGNYGYTF
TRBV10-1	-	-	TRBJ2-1	TGCGCCAGCAGGAAGGGACTGGCGGGTGAGCAGTTCTTC	CASRKGLAGEQFF
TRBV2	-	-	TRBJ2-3	TGTGCCAGCACCCGGGGCGCAGCGCAGTATTTT	CASTRGAAQYF
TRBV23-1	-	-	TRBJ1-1	TGCGCCAGCAGTCACCAAGGGGTTCAGACTGAAGCTTTCTTT	CASSHQGVQTEAFF
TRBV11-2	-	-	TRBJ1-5	TGTGCCAGCAGCTTAGCAAGGGGTGGGTTCGAACAGCCCCAGCATTTT	CASSLARGGFEQPQHF
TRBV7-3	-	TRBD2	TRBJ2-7	TGTGCCAGCAGCTTAACTAGCGGGGGTCCCTACGAGCAGTACTTC	CASSLTSGGPYEQYF
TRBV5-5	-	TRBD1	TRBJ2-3	TGTGCCAGCAGCTTGGTGGGACAGGGGTATACGCAGTATTTT	CASSLVGQGYTQYF
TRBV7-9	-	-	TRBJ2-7	TGTGCCAGCAGCTTACAGCCCTACGAGCAGTACTTC	CASSLQPYEQYF
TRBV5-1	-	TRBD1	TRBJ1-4	TGCGCCAGCAGCTTGGGACAGGGTGGTGAAAAACTGTTTTTT	CASSLGQGGEKLFF
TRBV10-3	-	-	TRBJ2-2	TGTGCCATCAGCTGGACAGCGAACACCGGGGAGCTGTTTTTT	CAISWTANTGELFF
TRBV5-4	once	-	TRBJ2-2	TGTGCCAGCAGCAGAGAACCGGACTACACCGGGGAGCTGTTTTTT	CASSREPDYTGELFF
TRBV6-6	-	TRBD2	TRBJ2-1	TGTGCCAGCAGCATAACCCGGGGGGACTCCTACAATGAGCAGTTCTTC	CASSITRGDSYNEQFF
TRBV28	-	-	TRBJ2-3	TGTGCCAGCAGTTTACCCATGACTATCGACACGCAGTATTTT	CASSLPMTIDTQYF
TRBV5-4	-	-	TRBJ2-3	TGTGCCAGCAGCTTAAGGGGGTCAGATACGCAGTATTTT	CASSLRGSDTQYF
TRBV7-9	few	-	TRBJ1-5	TGTGCCAGCACCGGGAATAGCAATCAGCCCCAGCATTTT	CASTGNSNQPQHF
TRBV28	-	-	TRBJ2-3	TGTGCCAGCAGTTTAAATCTGGGGGGCCTATCAGATACGCAGTATTTT	CASSLNLGGLSDTQYF
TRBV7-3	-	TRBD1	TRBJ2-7	TGTGCCAGCAGCCTCCATCCGGGACAGGGCTACGAGCAGTACTTC	CASSLHPGQGYEQYF
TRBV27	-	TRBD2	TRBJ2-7	TGTGCCAGCGGACAGCGGGAGCCTAGCTCCTACGAGCAGTACTTC	CASGQREPSSYEQYF
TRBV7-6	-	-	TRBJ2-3	TGTGCCAGCAGCTTTAGAGCCTTCACAGATACGCAGTATTTT	CASSFRAFTDTQYF
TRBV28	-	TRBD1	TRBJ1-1	TGTGCCAGCAGTATCCAACAGGGGGAAGCTTTCTTT	CASSIQQGEAFF
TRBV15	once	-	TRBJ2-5	TGTGCCACCAGCAGAGAGGACCCCCAAGAGACCCAGTACTTC	CATSREDPQETQYF
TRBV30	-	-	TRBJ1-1	TGTGCCTGGAGTCCCGGGGGGGAAGCTTTCTTT	CAWSPGGEAFF
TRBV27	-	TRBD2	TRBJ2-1	TGTGCCAGCAGTTTGTTTCCTCCTAGCGGGGGCTACAATGAGCAGTTCTTC	CASSLFPPSGGYNEQFF
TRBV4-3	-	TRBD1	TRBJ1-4	TGCGCCAGCAGCTGGACAGGGGCCGCAACTAATGAAAAACTGTTTTTT	CASSWTGAATNEKLFF
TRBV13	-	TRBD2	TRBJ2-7	TGTGCCAGCAGCTTATGGCGGGCTAGCGGGAGTCCCGAGCAGTACTTC	CASSLWRASGSPEQYF
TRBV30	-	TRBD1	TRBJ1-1	TGTGCCTGGAGCAACTCGGGACAGGGGACCACTGAAGCTTTCTTT	CAWSNSGQGTTEAFF
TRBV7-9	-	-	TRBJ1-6	TGTGCCAGCAGCTTAAGGGCAGCTAATTCACCCCTCCACTTT	CASSLRAANSPLHF
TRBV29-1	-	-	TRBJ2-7	TGCAGCGTTGTATGGATCTCCTCCTACGAGCAGTACTTC	CSVVWISSYEQYF
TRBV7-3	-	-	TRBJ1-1	TGTGCCAGCAGCTTAGGTGGGAGCACTGAAGCTTTCTTT	CASSLGGSTEAFF
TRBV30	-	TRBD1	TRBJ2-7	TGTGCCTGGAGTGTGCAGGGGGTAACCTACGAGCAGTACTTC	CAWSVQGVTYEQYF
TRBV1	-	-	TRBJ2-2	TGCACCAGCAGCCAAGACAACTTAGTAATAAGCACCGGGGAGCTGTTTTTT	CTSSQDNLVISTGELFF
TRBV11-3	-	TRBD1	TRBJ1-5	TGTGCCAGCAGCCCACTCTGCGGCCGGGACAGGGGGGGCAATCAGCCCCAGCATTTT	CASSPLCGRDRGGNQPQHF
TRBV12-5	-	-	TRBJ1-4	TGTGCTAGTGGTCCCCTGTCGGGGGGCAGCGAAAAACTGTTTTTT	CASGPLSGGSEKLFF